This TCR beta chain was recovered during a study of CD8+ T cells in alopecia areata. Trimming removed 8 bases from V and 2 bases from J, with 15 bases in between. CDR3 length: 14 residues. Germline V CDR1 and CDR2: SQVTM, ANQGSEA. Noted treatment: oral pan-JAK inhibitor, 5-10 mg twice daily. In alopecia areata patients, both lesional scalp punch biopsies and peripheral blood were collected. Reverse transcription of extracted RNA yielded cDNA, which provided the sequencing template. TCRdb's copy holds only in-frame clones and misses some; the assay was immunoSEQ multiplex PCR. The data hold about 210,000 clones, with about three fifths observed a single time.

This chain joins TRBV29-1 and TRBJ2-2; D not resolved. The sequencing here drew on CD4+ T cells sorted from blood, taken at week 4, from a patient treated with tofacitinib. This TCR was recovered from a human donor with alopecia areata. CDR3 loop: CSFRRTDNTGELFF. CDR3 DNA sequence: TGCAGCTTTCGTAGGACCGATAACACCGGGGAGCTGTTTTTT.